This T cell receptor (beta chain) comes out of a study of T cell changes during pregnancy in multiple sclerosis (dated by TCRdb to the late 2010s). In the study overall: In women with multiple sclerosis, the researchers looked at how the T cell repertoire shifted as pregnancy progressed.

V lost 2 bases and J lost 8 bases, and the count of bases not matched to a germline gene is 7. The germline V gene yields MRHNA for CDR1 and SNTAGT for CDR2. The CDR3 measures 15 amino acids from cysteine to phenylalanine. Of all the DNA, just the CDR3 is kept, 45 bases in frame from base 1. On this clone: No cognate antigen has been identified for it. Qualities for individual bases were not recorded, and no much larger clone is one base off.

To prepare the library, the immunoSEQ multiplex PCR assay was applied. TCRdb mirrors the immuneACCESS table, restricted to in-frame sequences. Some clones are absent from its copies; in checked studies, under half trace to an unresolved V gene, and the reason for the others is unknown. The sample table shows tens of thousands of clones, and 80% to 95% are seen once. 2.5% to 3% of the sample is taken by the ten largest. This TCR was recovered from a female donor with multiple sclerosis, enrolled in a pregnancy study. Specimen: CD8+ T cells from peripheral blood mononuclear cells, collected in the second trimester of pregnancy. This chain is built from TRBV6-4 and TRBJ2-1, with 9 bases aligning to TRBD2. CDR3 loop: CASSDTAGGPDEQFF. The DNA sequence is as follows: TGTGCCAGCAGTGACACGGCGGGGGGGCCCGATGAGCAGTTCTTC.